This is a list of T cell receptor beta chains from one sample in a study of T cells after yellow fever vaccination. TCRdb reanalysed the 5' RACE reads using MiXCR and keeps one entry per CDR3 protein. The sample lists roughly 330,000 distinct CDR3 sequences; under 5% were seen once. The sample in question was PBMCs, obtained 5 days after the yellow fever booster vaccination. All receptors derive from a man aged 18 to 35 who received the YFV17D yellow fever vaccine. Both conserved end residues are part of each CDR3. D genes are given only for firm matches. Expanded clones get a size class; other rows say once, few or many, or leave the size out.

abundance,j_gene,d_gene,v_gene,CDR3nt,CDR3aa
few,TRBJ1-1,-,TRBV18,TGTGCCAGCTCCAAGGTTAGCGGGGACACTGAAGCTTTCTTT,CASSKVSGDTEAFF
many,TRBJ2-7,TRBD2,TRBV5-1,TGCGCCAGCAGCTTTAGCAGCGGGGGGCCTTACGAGCAGTACTTC,CASSFSSGGPYEQYF
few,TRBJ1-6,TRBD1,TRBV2,TGTGCCAGCCAGCAACGGAGACAGGGATACTCACCCCTCCACTTT,CASQQRRQGYSPLHF
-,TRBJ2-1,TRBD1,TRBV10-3,TGTGCCGTCAGCCTCGGGACAGGGGGCCCCCGGGAGTTCTTC,CAVSLGTGGPREFF
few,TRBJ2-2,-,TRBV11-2,TGTGCCAGCAGCTTTGGTGCAGGGGCCGGCACCGGGGAGCTGTTTTTT,CASSFGAGAGTGELFF
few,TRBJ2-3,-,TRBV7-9,TGTGCCAGCAGCCAAACCGGCTCAGCAGATACGCAGTATTTT,CASSQTGSADTQYF
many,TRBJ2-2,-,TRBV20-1,TGCAGTGCTCAAAACTGGGGCCAGAACACCGGGGAGCTGTTTTTT,CSAQNWGQNTGELFF
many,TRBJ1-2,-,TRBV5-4,TGTGCCAGCAGCATCCGAGAGGCCGCCGGGGGCTACACCTTC,CASSIREAAGGYTF
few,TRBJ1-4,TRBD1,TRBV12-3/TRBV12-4,TGTGCCAGCAGGGGATACAGGGGGCGTGAAAAACTGTTTTTT,CASRGYRGREKLFF
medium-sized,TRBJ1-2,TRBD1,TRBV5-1,TGCGCCAGCAGCTTGGGCTGGACAGGGGTTAACTATGGCTACACCTTC,CASSLGWTGVNYGYTF
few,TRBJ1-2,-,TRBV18,TGTGCCAGCTCACCGATGGATCTCTCCTATGGCTACACCTTC,CASSPMDLSYGYTF
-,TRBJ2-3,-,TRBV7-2,TGTGCCAGCAGCCCCCACTCAGCGAGCGATACGCAGTATTTT,CASSPHSASDTQYF
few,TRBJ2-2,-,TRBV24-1,TGTGCCACCACGGGGTCGTCGGACACCGGGGAGCTGTTTTTT,CATTGSSDTGELFF
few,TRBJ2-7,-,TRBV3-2,TGTGCCAGCAGCCAAGAGTGGCGGGGGGTCTCCTACGAGCAGTACTTC,CASSQEWRGVSYEQYF
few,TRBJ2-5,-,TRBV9,TGTGCCAGCAGCACCCCCCGGGAGTGGCAAGAGACCCAGTACTTC,CASSTPREWQETQYF
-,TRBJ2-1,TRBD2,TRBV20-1,TGCAGTGCTAGTCCTCGCGGGGGGGCTAGTTTGGATGAGCAGTTCTTC,CSASPRGGASLDEQFF